This TCR beta chain was found in a study of technical replicates of blood from a few donors. CDR1 and CDR2 (germline): MDHEN, SYDVKM. The CDR3 spans 15 residues. The J segment lost 0 bases and the V segment lost 5 bases, leaving 3 bases of the junction unmatched. The method was immunoSEQ multiplex PCR; TCRdb's version includes in-frame clones alone and lacks a portion of them. The table records about 93,000 clones, nearly 97% of them present only once. V is TRBV28 and J is TRBJ2-5; 10 bases map to TRBD2. The clonotype was recovered from a human donor in good health. Specimen: T cells isolated from PBMCs. The CDR3 DNA sequence: TGTGCCAGCAGTCGGACTAGCGGATACCAAGAGACCCAGTACTTC. Residues: CASSRTSGYQETQYF.